This T cell receptor (beta chain) came from a study of T cells after yellow fever vaccination. This clonotype was seen once. Antigen: not known. The junction differs from germline at one of its ends, possibly a read error. TCRdb re-called the 5' RACE reads through MiXCR, storing one row per CDR3 protein. The sample gives a few hundred thousand distinct CDR3 sequences, 6.9% of which show up once; roughly 0.93% is in the top ten. General study points: The bulk population could contribute abundant contaminating clonotypes to FACS-sorted repertoires. Booster samples showed a return of most primary-vaccination clones (about 97% CD4, around 88% CD8).

The sample consisted of CD4+ T cells sorted from PBMCs, taken 15 days after the yellow fever booster vaccination. This sequence originates from a man aged 30 to 45 who received the YFV17D yellow fever vaccine.

The CDR3 sequence is CASPQRGNNERFF. The CDR3 DNA is TGCGCCAGCCCCCAGAGGGGGAACAATGAGCGGTTCTTC. The chain combines TRBV5-1 with TRBJ2-1; D may be TRBD1 (6 bases). Germline V gene data show CDR1 as SGHRS and CDR2 as YFSETQ. This CDR3 is 13 amino acids long.